The present TCR beta chain was sequenced within a study of cytomegalovirus exposure and HLA in healthy donors. On the study more broadly: Earlier sequencing of 150 million to 200 million T cells yielded nearly 120 million unique TCR beta sequences. Study observations and caveats: Excluded were some V segments that proved indistinguishable, including TRBV6-2 and TRBV6-3.

CDR3 size: 15 residues. Per germline, CDR1 MDHEN and CDR2 SYDVKM. The V and J ends lost 3 bases and 0 bases respectively, with 9 bases between them. To note about this clone: Its antigen remains unidentified.

PCR amplification relied on 60 Vbeta primers (plus 13 Jbeta primers). Sequencing was performed with immunoSEQ multiplex PCR; in TCRdb, only in-frame clones are kept and a portion is missing. This table holds 50,000 to 55,000 clones, around 72% found once. V usage is TRBV28 and J usage is TRBJ1-5, with D maybe TRBD1 (6 bases). The sample consisted of PBMCs. This TCR came from a woman aged 45 to 65 in good health and CMV-seropositive. DNA for the CDR3: TGTGCCAGCAGTTTGGCGGGGGCTAGCAATCAGCCCCAGCATTTT. This codes for CASSLAGASNQPQHF.